This TCR beta chain was obtained from a study of CD8 T cells in Susac syndrome. Whole-study findings and limits: Individuals included in the TCR sequencing and HLA analysis were acknowledged by the study to be relatively few in number.

Reverse transcription of roughly 0.5 to 1 ug RNA was carried out with random hexamers. Amplification of TCR beta CDR3 across 54 Vbeta and 13 Jbeta was performed with immunoSEQ multiplex PCR. TCRdb called the immunoSEQ multiplex PCR reads again in MiXCR, with one record for every CDR3 protein. The sample lists about 170,000 distinct CDR3 sequences; approximately 94% were seen once. Trimming took 5 bases from V and 7 from J, leaving 19 bases between them. The CDR3 is made up of 14 amino acids. Germline V gene lookup returns CDR1 DFQATT and CDR2 SNEGSKA (reference sequence). A remark on this clonotype: What it binds is not known.

The sequence came from a human donor with multiple sclerosis. Sequenced sample: CD4+ T cells from PBMCs. The V call is TRBV20-1, the J call TRBJ2-3; the D gene is possibly TRBD1 (5 bases). CDR3 DNA sequence: TGCAGTGCTCTCTCCCTGGGGCCCCCCTATACGCAGTATTTT. Residues: CSALSLGPPYTQYF.